One and the same sample provided the 22 T cell receptor beta chains below, sequenced in a study of OX40 agonist ivuxolimab in advanced cancers. Profiled with immunoSEQ multiplex PCR; TCRdb holds only in-frame clones, not every one. Here the sample spans fewer than 85,000 clones, about nine tenths being singletons. Material: CD4+ or CD8+ T cells sorted from blood, obtained in a trial of the OX40 agonist ivuxolimab. These receptors originate from an adult with an advanced solid tumor such as melanoma, head and neck, liver or kidney cancer.

The chain couples TRBV6-1 to TRBJ2-3; weak D call: TRBD1 (5 bases). The CDR3 extends over 16 amino acids. V dropped 1 base and J dropped 0 bases, with 11 bases sitting between them. Germline CDR1 and CDR2: MNHNS and SASEGT. CDR3 in DNA: TGTGCCAGCAGTGAAGTGCGACAGACTAGCACAGATACGCAGTATTTT. This codes for CASSEVRQTSTDTQYF.

In DNA, the CDR3 is TGTGCCAGCTCAGCAATGGCAGTCCCTGATGAAAAACTGTTTTTT. Its protein product is CASSAMAVPDEKLFF. The chain has TRBV18 and TRBJ1-4, with unresolved D. The CDR3 contains 15 residues. Trimming removed 5 bases at V and 6 bases at J, with 16 bases between. Germline CDR1 and CDR2: KGHSH and LQKENI.

The rearrangement joins TRBV5-1 to TRBJ1-1; D call uncertain. Per germline, CDR1 SGHRS and CDR2 YFSETQ. The CDR3 is 14 residues long. The V and J ends lost 4 bases and 0 bases respectively, with 10 bases between them. The CDR3 nucleotides read TGCGCCAGCAGCCGTGGGAGCATGAACACTGAAGCTTTCTTT. Translating it yields CASSRGSMNTEAFF.

The rearrangement uses TRBV5-6 and TRBJ2-5, with D uncertain. Trimming took off 0 bases at V and 6 bases at J, with 12 bases between the two ends. Germline-derived CDR1 and CDR2 are SGHDT and YYEEEE. The CDR3 is 14 residues long. Here the CDR3 DNA reads TGTGCCAGCAGCTTGGCCGATACGCGACAGACCCAGTACTTC. The encoded protein is CASSLADTRQTQYF.

The CDR3 region is CASSSVSRGGRETQYF. For the CDR3, the DNA is TGTGCCAGCAGCTCAGTTAGCCGGGGGGGCCGAGAGACCCAGTACTTC. The chain has TRBV11-2 and TRBJ2-5; TRBD2 agrees at 8 bases. Germline V gene sequence: CDR1 SGHAT, CDR2 FQNNGV. The CDR3 contains 16 residues. The trim removed 4 bases at V and 4 bases at J, leaving 11 bases unmatched. The full variable domain, its missing parts supplied by reference TRBV11-2 and TRBJ2-5, is EAGVAQSPRYKIIEKRQSVAFWCNPISGHATLYWYQQILGQGPKLLIQFQNNGVVDDSQLPKDRFSAERLKGVDSTLKIQPAKLEDSAVYLCASSSVSRGGRETQYFGPGTRLLVL.

The gene calls are TRBV30 and TRBJ1-2, with D uncertain. CDR1 is GTSNPN, CDR2 SVGIG, per germline (reference sequence). V was pared by 3 bases and J by 13 bases, with 21 bases between. The length of the CDR3 is 13 residues. The CDR3 here is CAWRIRAHSQRTF. The CDR3 region has the DNA TGTGCCTGGAGGATCCGGGCCCACAGTCAACGCACCTTC.

Here the CDR3 reads CASSEQGPGPVYF. CDR3 bases: TGCGCCAGCAGTGAGCAAGGACCTGGACCAGTGTACTTC. This chain links TRBV10-1 with TRBJ2-7; D unresolved. The ends were cut back, 2 bases at V and 12 bases at J, with 17 bases in the middle. Germline V gives CDR1 WNHNN, CDR2 SYGVQD (reference sequence). The CDR3 is 13 residues long.

This rearrangement joins TRBV25-1 to TRBJ2-1, with 9 bases identical to TRBD2. Unmatched junction bases numbered 10, after V lost 8 bases and J lost 8 bases. The germline CDR1 and CDR2 sequences are MGHDK and SYGVNS. The CDR3 is 14 residues long. The chain's CDR3 is CASLGGGARDEQFF. The CDR3 DNA is TGTGCCAGCTTAGGCGGGGGGGCGCGGGATGAGCAGTTCTTC.

The V call is TRBV6-6, the J call TRBJ2-3; tentative D call: TRBD2 (6 bases). The CDR3 consists of 16 residues. CDR1 MNHNY and CDR2 SVGAGI come from the germline V gene (reference sequence). The germline V and J ends were trimmed by 2 bases and 4 bases, with 16 bases remaining between them. The CDR3 nucleotides are TGTGCCAGCAGTTACGGGACTCGATGGAGAGCAGATACGCAGTATTTT. It encodes CASSYGTRWRADTQYF.

The V and J genes are TRBV30 and TRBJ2-1, with D perhaps matching TRBD2 (5 bases). Looked up from germline, CDR1 is GTSNPN and CDR2 is SVGIG (reference sequence). The CDR3 length is 11 residues. The V end was cut by 3 bases, the J end by 9 bases, with 9 bases between. CDR3 in amino acids: CAWSSAVEQFF. The CDR3, as DNA: TGTGCCTGGAGCTCAGCGGTTGAGCAGTTCTTC.

J is TRBJ2-7 and V is TRBV7-8; unclear D gene. The CDR3 length is 15 residues. CDR1 and CDR2 (germline): SGHVS, FQNEAQ. V was clipped by 1 base and J by 0 bases, with 10 bases between them. In nucleotides, the CDR3 is TGTGCCAGCAGCTTAGGGGCGGATTCCTCCTACGAGCAGTACTTC. As protein: CASSLGADSSYEQYF.

The chain carries TRBV19 and TRBJ1-1; TRBD1 agrees at 7 bases. V shed 8 bases and J 5 bases; nucleotides not matched to a gene: 11. The germline V gene has CDR1 LNHDA and CDR2 SQIVND (reference sequence). The CDR3 runs 14 residues. CDR3 DNA sequence: TGTGCCAGTGGGGTTGGGACCAGGGGGACTGAAGCTTTCTTT. Its translation: CASGVGTRGTEAFF. The entire variable domain, with the rest obtained from reference TRBV19 and TRBJ1-1, is as follows: DGGITQSPKYLFRKEGQNVTLSCEQNLNHDAMYWYRQDPGQGLRLIYYSQIVNDFQKGDIAEGYSVSREKKESFPLTVTSAQKNPTAFYLCASGVGTRGTEAFFGQGTRLTVV.

The CDR3: CASSLSNEPQHF. The CDR3 DNA sequence: TGTGCCAGCAGCTTATCGAATGAGCCCCAGCATTTT. J is TRBJ1-5 and V is TRBV7-9; D unresolved. This CDR3 has 12 amino acids. The V end was cut by 2 bases, the J end by 8 bases, with 7 bases between. Germline CDR1 SEHNR, CDR2 FQNEAQ (reference sequence).

V gene TRBV2 combines with J gene TRBJ1-4; no clear D gene. Trimming cost V 6 bases and J 5 bases, with 16 bases left between them. There are 15 residues in the CDR3. Germline V gene data show CDR1 as SNHLY and CDR2 as FYNNEI. This chain's CDR3 is CASRDLVGMNEKLFF. The CDR3 nucleotides are TGTGCCAGCAGGGACTTAGTAGGGATGAATGAAAAACTGTTTTTT.

The chain uses TRBV6-1 and TRBJ2-1; tentatively, D is TRBD2 (5 bases). Germline V gene lookup returns CDR1 MNHNS and CDR2 SASEGT. There are 13 residues in the CDR3. Trimming took 2 bases from V and 12 from J, leaving 14 bases between them. In DNA form, the CDR3 reads TGTGCCAGCAGTGAAAGAGAGGGATTGCCGCAGTTCTTC. It encodes CASSEREGLPQFF.

The chain links TRBV30 to TRBJ2-5; no firm D call. V was shortened by 5 bases and J by 1 base, with 11 bases between the two germline ends. CDR1 is GTSNPN and CDR2 is SVGIG in the germline V gene (reference sequence). The CDR3 has 13 residues. CDR3 coding DNA: TGTGCCTGGTCCGGCTGGTTCCAAGAGACCCAGTACTTC. Protein: CAWSGWFQETQYF.

CDR3 sequence reads: CASSEVDGGYTF. The DNA for the CDR3 is TGTGCCAGCAGTGAAGTTGACGGGGGCTACACCTTC. V is TRBV2 and J is TRBJ1-2; D not resolved. Germline V gene sequence: CDR1 SNHLY, CDR2 FYNNEI. The CDR3 totals 12 residues. Deletions cut 1 base from V and 8 bases from J, with 8 bases between.

This clone was picked up one time. The chain combines TRBV30 with TRBJ1-4; 10 bases are shared with TRBD1. Trimming took 4 bases from V and 9 from J; bases not matched to a gene: 8. The CDR3 loop spans 14 amino acids. Germline-derived CDR1 and CDR2 are GTSNPN and SVGIG (reference sequence). The CDR3 DNA sequence: TGTGCCTGGATCCACAAGACAGGGGGCAAAAAACTGTTTTTT. Its translation is CAWIHKTGGKKLFF.

This chain links TRBV5-4 with TRBJ1-1; TRBD1 might be the D (6 bases). This CDR3 spans 18 amino acids. Trimming shortened V by 0 bases and J by 0 bases, and 18 bases separated the two germline ends. CDR1 and CDR2 (germline): SGHNT, YYREEE (reference sequence). The CDR3 protein is CASSLGGSGGPMNTEAFF. The DNA for the CDR3 is TGTGCCAGCAGCTTGGGCGGTTCGGGGGGCCCCATGAACACTGAAGCTTTCTTT. Full variable domain (missing parts from reference TRBV5-4 and TRBJ1-1): ETGVTQSPTHLIKTRGQQVTLRCSSQSGHNTVSWYQQALGQGPQFIFQYYREEENGRGNFPPRFSGLQFPNYSSELNVNALELDDSALYLCASSLGGSGGPMNTEAFFGQGTRLTVV.

The table lists this clone with a count of one. The CDR3, as DNA: TGTGCCAGCAGTCCCCAGGGGCTGAACACTGAAGCTTTCTTT. Its translation: CASSPQGLNTEAFF. The chain couples TRBV27 to TRBJ1-1; D is perhaps TRBD1 (6 bases). This CDR3 is built from 14 residues. Trimming took off 5 bases at V and 0 bases at J, with 10 bases between the two ends. The germline gives CDR1 MNHEY, CDR2 SMNVEV (reference sequence).

This clone was counted a few times. The chain recombines TRBV4-1 with TRBJ2-4, with D maybe TRBD2 (5 bases). The germline V gene has CDR1 MGHRA and CDR2 YSYEKL. CDR3 length: 16 amino acids. V was trimmed by 1 base and J by 0 bases, leaving 10 bases between them. This chain's CDR3 is CASSQGFRGAKNIQYF. The CDR3 DNA is TGCGCCAGCAGCCAAGGGTTTCGGGGAGCCAAAAACATTCAGTACTTC.

V and J are TRBV18 and TRBJ1-1; D is ambiguous. Per the germline V gene, CDR1 is KGHSH and CDR2 is LQKENI. V was clipped by 4 bases and J by 6 bases, with 9 bases between them. The CDR3 is made up of 12 amino acids. CDR3 in amino acids: CASSHYLAEAFF. The CDR3 region has the DNA TGTGCCAGCTCACACTACCTCGCTGAAGCTTTCTTT.